A single T cell receptor beta chain is shown here with its context. The V and J ends lost 0 bases and 4 bases, in that order; junction bases with no gene match: 7. The CDR3 runs 15 residues. Looked up from germline, CDR1 is SGHRS and CDR2 is YFSETQ. Repertoires were generated with immunoSEQ multiplex PCR, while TCRdb's copy carries only in-frame clones and drops some. The data hold 100,000 to 120,000 clones, with approximately 79% observed a single time. The data derive from a study of blood T cell repertoires in COVID-19. Sequences were obtained from peripheral blood. The rearrangement links TRBV5-1 to TRBJ2-7, with 7 bases matching TRBD1. This clonotype was obtained from a woman over 75 with active or convalescent COVID-19. CDR3 in DNA: TGCGCCAGCAGCTTGGCGACAGGGATTGGGTACGAGCAGTACTTC. Protein product: CASSLATGIGYEQYF.